This T cell receptor beta chain was recorded in a study of vaccination and CD4 T cells after COVID-19. Across the whole study: There were two doses of either BNT162b2 or mRNA-1273 vaccine given to participants.

On this clonotype: Its target is unknown.

Once obtained from cultured CD4+ T cells, the DNA was sequenced using the Oncomine TCR Beta short-read assay. TCRdb passed the PCR reads through MiXCR, listing each CDR3 protein once. The data contain approximately 21,000 distinct CDR3 sequences, approximately 56% of them singletons. Treatment denoted: roughly ten-day PBMC culture with coronavirus spike peptide pools or control peptides (ViraFEST assay). Trimming cost V 5 bases and J 3 bases; bases outside gene matches: 12. The CDR3 loop spans 16 amino acids. Germline V gene lookup returns CDR1 LGHNT and CDR2 FRNRAP. Sequences were derived from CD4+ T cells from blood, cultured in vitro, sampled after SARS-CoV-2 vaccination. V is TRBV12-5 and J is TRBJ2-7, with 8 bases that match TRBD1. This TCR was sampled from a human donor who received a COVID-19 vaccine. The CDR3 loop is CASGPWAPGQDYEQYF. CDR3 coding DNA: TGTGCTAGTGGTCCGTGGGCCCCGGGACAGGACTACGAGCAGTACTTC.